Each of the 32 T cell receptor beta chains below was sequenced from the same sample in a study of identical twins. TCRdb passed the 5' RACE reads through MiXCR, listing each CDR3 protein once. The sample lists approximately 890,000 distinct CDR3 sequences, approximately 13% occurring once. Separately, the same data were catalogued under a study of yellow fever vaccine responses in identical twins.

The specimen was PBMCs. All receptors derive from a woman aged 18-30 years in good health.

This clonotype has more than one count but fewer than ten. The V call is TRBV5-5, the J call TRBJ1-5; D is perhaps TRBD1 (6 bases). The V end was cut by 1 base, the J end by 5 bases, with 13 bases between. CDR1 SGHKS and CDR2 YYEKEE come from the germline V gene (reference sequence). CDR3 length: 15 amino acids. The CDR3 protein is CASSLRAGVDQPQHF. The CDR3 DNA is TGTGCCAGCAGCTTGCGGGCAGGGGTCGATCAGCCCCAGCATTTT.

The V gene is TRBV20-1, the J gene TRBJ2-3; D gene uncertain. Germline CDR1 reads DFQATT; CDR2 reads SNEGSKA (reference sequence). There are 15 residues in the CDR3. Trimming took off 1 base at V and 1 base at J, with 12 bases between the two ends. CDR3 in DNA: TGCAGTGCTAGAGTCGGTCAGGCGGGCACAGATACGCAGTATTTT. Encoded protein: CSARVGQAGTDTQYF.

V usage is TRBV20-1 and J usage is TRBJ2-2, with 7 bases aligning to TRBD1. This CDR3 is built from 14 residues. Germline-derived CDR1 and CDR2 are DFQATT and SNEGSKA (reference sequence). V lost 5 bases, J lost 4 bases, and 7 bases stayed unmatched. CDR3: CSAEGAGGTGELFF. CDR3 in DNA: TGCAGTGCTGAGGGGGCAGGGGGCACCGGGGAGCTGTTTTTT.

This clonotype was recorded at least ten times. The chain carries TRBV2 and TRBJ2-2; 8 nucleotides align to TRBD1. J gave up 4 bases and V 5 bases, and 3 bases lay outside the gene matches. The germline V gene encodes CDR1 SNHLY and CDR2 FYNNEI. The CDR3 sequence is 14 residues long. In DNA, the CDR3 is TGTGCCAGCAGTTTACAGGGGGGCACCGGGGAGCTGTTTTTT. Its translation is CASSLQGGTGELFF.

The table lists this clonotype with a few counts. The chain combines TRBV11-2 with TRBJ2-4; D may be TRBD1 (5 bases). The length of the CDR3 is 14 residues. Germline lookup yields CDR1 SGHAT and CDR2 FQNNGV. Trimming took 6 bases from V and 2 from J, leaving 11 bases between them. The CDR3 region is CASRPTATKNIQYF. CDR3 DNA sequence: TGTGCCAGCAGACCGACAGCCACCAAAAACATTCAGTACTTC.

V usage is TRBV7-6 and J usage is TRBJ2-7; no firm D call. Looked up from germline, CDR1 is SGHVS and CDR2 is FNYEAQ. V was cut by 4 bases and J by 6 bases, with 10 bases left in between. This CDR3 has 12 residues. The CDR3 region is CASSSRWGEQYF. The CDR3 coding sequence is TGTGCCAGCAGCTCCAGATGGGGCGAGCAGTACTTC.

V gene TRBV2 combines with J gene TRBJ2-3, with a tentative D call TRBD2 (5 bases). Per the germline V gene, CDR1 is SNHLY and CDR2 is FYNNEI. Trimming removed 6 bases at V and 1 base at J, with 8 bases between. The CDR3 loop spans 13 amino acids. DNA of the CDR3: TGTGCCAGCAGGGTCGGGGGCACAGATACGCAGTATTTT. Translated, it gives CASRVGGTDTQYF.

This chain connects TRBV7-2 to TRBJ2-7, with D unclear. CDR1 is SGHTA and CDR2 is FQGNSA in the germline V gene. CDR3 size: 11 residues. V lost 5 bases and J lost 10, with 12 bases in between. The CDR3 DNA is TGTGCCAGCAGCCAAGGGTGGCCTCAGTACTTC. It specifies CASSQGWPQYF.

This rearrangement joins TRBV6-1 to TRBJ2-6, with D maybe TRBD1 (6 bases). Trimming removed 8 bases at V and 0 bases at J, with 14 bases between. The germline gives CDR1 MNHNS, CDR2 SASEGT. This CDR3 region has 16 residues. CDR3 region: CASRQDSSSGANVLTF. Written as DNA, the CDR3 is TGTGCCAGCCGACAGGACTCGAGCTCTGGGGCCAACGTCCTGACTTTC.

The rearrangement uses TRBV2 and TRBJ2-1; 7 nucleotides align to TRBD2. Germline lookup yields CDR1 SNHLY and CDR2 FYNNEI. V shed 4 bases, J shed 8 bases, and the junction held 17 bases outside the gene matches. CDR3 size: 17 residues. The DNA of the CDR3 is TGTGCCAGCAGTGGAATTTTGGCTAGCGGTAATATAGATGAGCAGTTCTTC. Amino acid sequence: CASSGILASGNIDEQFF.

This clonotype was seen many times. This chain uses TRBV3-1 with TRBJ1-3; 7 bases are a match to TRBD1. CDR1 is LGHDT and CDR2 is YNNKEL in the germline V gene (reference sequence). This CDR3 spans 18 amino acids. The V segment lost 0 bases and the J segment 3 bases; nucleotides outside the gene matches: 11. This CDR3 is CASSQDPAYRGGGNTIYF. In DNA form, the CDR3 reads TGTGCCAGCAGCCAAGATCCAGCCTACAGGGGAGGTGGAAACACCATATATTTT.

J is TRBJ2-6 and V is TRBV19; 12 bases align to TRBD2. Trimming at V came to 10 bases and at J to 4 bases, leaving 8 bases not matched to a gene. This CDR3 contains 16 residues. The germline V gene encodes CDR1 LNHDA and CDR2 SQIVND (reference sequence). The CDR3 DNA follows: TGTGCCACATCTAGCGGGAGGGCCGGCGGGGCCAACGTCCTGACTTTC. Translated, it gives CATSSGRAGGANVLTF.

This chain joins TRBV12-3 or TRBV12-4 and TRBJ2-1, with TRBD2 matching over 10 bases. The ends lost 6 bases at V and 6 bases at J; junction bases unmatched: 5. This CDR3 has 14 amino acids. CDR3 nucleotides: TGTGCCAGCAGACCGGCTAGCGGGAGCAATGAGCAGTTCTTC. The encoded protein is CASRPASGSNEQFF.

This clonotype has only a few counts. The CDR3 sequence: CASNGQGGNIQYF. The CDR3 DNA reads TGTGCCAGCAATGGACAGGGAGGAAACATTCAGTACTTC. The rearrangement joins TRBV6-1 to TRBJ2-4; 8 nucleotides align to TRBD1. V was pared by 7 bases and J by 6 bases, with 5 bases of the junction left unmatched. CDR1 is MNHNS and CDR2 is SASEGT in the germline V gene. The CDR3 sequence is 13 residues long.

The CDR3 DNA reads TGTGCCAGCAGCTCCTCCCCCCAACAATTGGAGACCCAGTACTTC. As protein: CASSSSPQQLETQYF. The chain couples TRBV5-4 to TRBJ2-5; D uncertain. Germline V lookup: CDR1 SGHNT, CDR2 YYREEE (reference sequence). Trimming stripped 3 bases from V and 5 bases from J, with 17 bases between. CDR3 length equals 15 residues.

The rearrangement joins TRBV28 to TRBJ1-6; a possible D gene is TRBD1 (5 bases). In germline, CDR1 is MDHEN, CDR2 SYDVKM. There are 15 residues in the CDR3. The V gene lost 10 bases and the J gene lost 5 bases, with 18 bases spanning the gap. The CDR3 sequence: CATLAEGRNNSPLHF. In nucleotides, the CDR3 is TGTGCCACCCTCGCTGAGGGACGGAATAATTCACCCCTCCACTTT. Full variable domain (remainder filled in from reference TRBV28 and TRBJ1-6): DVKVTQSSRYLVKRTGEKVFLECVQDMDHENMFWYRQDPGLGLRLIYFSYDVKMKEKGDIPEGYSVSREKKERFSLILESASTNQTSMYLCATLAEGRNNSPLHFGNGTRLTVT.

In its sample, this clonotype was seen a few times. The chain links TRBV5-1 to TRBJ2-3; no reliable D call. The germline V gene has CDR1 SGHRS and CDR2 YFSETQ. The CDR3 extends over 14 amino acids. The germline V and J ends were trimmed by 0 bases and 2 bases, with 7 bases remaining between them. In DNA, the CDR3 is TGCGCCAGCAGCTTGGAACACGCCACAGATACGCAGTATTTT. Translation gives CASSLEHATDTQYF.

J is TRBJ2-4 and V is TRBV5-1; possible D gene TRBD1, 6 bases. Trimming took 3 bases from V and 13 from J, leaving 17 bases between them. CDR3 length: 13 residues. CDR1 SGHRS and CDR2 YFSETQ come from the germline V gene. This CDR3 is CASSSDRFSFQYF. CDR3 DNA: TGCGCCAGCAGCTCAGACAGGTTTTCCTTCCAGTACTTC. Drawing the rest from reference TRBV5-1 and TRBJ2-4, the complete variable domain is KAGVTQTPRYLIKTRGQQVTLSCSPISGHRSVSWYQQTPGQGLQFLFEYFSETQRNKGNFPGRFSGRQFSNSRSEMNVSTLELGDSALYLCASSSDRFSFQYFGAGTRLSVL.

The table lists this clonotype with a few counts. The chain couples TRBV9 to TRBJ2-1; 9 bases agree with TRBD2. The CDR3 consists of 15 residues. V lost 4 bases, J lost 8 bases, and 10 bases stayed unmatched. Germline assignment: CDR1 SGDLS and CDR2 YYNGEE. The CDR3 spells CASSSRGGLIDEQFF. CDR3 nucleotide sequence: TGTGCCAGCAGCTCGCGGGGGGGCCTAATCGATGAGCAGTTCTTC.

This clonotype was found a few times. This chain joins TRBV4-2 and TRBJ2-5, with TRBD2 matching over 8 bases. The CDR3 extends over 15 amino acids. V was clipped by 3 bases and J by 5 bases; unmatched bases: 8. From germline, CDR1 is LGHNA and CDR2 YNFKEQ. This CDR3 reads CASSQIGTSTETQYF. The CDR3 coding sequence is TGTGCCAGCAGCCAGATCGGGACTAGTACGGAGACCCAGTACTTC.

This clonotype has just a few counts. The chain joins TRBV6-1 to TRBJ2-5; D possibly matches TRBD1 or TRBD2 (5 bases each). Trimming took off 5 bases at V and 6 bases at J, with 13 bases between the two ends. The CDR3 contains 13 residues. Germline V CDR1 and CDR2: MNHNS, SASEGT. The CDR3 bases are TGTGCCAGCAGTACGGGAAGGGGACAGACCCAGTACTTC. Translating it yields CASSTGRGQTQYF.

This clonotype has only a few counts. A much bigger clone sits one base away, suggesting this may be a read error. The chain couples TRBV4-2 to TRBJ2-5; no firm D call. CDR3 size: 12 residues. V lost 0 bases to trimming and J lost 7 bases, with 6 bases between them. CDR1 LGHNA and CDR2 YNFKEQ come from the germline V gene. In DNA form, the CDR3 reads TGTGCCAGCAGCCAAGATAGGGTGACCCAGTACTTC. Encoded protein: CASSQDRVTQYF.

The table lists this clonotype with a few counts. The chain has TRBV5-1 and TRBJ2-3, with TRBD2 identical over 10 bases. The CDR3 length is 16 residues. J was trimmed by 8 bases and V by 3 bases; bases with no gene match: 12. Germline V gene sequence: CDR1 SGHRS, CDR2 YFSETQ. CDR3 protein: CASSYGLADLGGTQYF. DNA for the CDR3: TGCGCCAGCAGCTACGGACTAGCGGACTTGGGAGGTACGCAGTATTTT.

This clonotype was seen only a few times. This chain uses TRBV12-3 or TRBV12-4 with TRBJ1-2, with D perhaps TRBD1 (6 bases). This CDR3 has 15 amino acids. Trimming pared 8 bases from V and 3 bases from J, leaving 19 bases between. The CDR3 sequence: CASHSYQTGHYGYTF. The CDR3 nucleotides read TGTGCCAGCCATTCATATCAGACAGGCCACTATGGCTACACCTTC.

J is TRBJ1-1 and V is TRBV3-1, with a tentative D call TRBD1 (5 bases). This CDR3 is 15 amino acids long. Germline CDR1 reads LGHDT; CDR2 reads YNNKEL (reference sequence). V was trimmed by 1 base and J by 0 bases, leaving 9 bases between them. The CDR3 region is CASSQGLGVNTEAFF. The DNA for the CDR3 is TGTGCCAGCAGCCAAGGGCTAGGGGTGAACACTGAAGCTTTCTTT.

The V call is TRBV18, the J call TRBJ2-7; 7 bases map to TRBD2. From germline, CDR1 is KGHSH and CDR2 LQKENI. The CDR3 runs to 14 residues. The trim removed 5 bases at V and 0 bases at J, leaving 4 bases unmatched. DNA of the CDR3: TGTGCCAGCTCATTAGGGACTATCTCCTACGAGCAGTACTTC. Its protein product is CASSLGTISYEQYF.

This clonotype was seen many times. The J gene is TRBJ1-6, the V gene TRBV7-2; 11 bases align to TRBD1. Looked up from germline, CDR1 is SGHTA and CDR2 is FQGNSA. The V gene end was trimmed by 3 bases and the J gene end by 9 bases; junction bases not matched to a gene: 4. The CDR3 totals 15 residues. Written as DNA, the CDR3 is TGTGCCAGCAGCTTGGCCGGGACAGGGGGTTCACCCCTCCACTTT. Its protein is CASSLAGTGGSPLHF.

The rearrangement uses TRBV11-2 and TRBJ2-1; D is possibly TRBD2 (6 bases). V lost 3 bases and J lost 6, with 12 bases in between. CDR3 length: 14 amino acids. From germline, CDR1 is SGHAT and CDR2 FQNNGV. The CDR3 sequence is CASSLPGDFNEQFF. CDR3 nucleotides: TGTGCCAGCAGCTTGCCCGGGGACTTCAATGAGCAGTTCTTC.

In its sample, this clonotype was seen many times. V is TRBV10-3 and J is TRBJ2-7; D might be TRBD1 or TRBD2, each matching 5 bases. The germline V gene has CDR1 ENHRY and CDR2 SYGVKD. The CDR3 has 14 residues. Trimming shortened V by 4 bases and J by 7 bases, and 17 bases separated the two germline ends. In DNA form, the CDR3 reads TGTGCCATCAGTGTAGACCCTACCTGGGGGGAGCAGTACTTC. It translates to CAISVDPTWGEQYF.

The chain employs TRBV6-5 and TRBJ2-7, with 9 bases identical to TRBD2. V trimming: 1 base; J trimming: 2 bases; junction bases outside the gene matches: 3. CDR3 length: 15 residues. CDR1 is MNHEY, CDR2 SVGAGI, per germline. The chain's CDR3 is CASSYWASGTYEQYF. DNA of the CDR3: TGTGCCAGCAGTTACTGGGCTAGCGGGACCTACGAGCAGTACTTC.

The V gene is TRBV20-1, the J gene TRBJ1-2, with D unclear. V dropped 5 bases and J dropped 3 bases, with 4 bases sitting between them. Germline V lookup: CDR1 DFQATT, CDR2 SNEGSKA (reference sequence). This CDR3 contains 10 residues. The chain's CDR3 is CSADHYGYTF. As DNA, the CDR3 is TGCAGTGCTGATCACTATGGCTACACCTTC.

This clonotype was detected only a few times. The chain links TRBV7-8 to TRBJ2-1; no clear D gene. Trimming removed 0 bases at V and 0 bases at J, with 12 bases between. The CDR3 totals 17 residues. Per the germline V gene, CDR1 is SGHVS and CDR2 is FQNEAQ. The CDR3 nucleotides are TGTGCCAGCAGCTTAGCCTTCCTGGTTAGCTCCTACAATGAGCAGTTCTTC. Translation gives CASSLAFLVSSYNEQFF.